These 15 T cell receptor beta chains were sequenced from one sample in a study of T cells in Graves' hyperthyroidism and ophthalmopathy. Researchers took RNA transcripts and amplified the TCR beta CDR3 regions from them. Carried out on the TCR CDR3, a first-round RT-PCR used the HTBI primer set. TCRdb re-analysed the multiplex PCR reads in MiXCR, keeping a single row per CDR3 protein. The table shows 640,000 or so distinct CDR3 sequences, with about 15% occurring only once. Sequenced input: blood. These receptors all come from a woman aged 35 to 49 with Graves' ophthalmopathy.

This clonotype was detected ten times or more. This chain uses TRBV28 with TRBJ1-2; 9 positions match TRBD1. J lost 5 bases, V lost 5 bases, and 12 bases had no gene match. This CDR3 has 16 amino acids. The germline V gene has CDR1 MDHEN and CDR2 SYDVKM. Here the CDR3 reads CASSLDTGGASYGYTF. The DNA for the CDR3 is TGTGCCAGCAGTCTGGATACAGGGGGCGCCTCGTATGGCTACACCTTC.

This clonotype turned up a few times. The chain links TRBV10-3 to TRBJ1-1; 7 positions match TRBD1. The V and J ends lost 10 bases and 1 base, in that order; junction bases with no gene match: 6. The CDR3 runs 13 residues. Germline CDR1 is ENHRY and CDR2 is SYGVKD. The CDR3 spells CATGGQPNTEAFF. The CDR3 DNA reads TGTGCCACCGGGGGACAGCCGAACACTGAAGCTTTCTTT.

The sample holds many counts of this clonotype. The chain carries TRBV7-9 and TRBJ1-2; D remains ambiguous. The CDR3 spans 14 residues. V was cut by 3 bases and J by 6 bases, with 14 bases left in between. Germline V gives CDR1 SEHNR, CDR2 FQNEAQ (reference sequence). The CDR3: CASSLVRSPDGYTF. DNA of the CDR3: TGTGCCAGCAGCTTGGTCCGGAGCCCAGATGGCTACACCTTC.

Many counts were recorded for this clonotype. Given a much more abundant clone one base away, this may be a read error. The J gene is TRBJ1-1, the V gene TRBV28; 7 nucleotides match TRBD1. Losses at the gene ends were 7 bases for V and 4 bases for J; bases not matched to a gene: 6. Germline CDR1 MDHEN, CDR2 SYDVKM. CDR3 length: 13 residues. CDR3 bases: TGTGCCAGCAAGGGGGCACAGGTCACTGAAGCTTTCTTT. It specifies CASKGAQVTEAFF. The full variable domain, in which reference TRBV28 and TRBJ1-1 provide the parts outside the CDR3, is DVKVTQSSRYLVKRTGEKVFLECVQDMDHENMFWYRQDPGLGLRLIYFSYDVKMKEKGDIPEGYSVSREKKERFSLILESASTNQTSMYLCASKGAQVTEAFFGQGTRLTVV.

The CDR3 nucleotides read TGTGCCAGCGGCAGTTTTCGGGGGACGAACACCGGGGAGCTGTTTTTT. Residues: CASGSFRGTNTGELFF. V gene TRBV11-2 combines with J gene TRBJ2-2; perhaps TRBD2 as D (6 bases). The V and J ends lost 8 bases and 0 bases respectively, with 16 bases between them. The CDR3 covers 16 residues. The V gene's germline CDR1 is SGHAT and CDR2 FQNNGV.

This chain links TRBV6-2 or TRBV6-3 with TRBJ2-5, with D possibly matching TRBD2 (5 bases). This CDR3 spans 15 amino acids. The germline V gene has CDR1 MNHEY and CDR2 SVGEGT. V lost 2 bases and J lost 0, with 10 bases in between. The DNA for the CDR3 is TGTGCCAGCAGTTACCAGCGGCTGTACCAAGAGACCCAGTACTTC. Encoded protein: CASSYQRLYQETQYF.

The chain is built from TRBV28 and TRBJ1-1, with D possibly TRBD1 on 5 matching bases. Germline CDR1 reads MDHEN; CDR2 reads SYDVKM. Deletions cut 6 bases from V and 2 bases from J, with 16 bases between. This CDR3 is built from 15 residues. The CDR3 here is CASSQVGGGNTEAFF. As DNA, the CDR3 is TGTGCCAGCAGCCAAGTGGGGGGGGGTAACACTGAAGCTTTCTTT. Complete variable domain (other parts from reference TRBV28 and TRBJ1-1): DVKVTQSSRYLVKRTGEKVFLECVQDMDHENMFWYRQDPGLGLRLIYFSYDVKMKEKGDIPEGYSVSREKKERFSLILESASTNQTSMYLCASSQVGGGNTEAFFGQGTRLTVV.

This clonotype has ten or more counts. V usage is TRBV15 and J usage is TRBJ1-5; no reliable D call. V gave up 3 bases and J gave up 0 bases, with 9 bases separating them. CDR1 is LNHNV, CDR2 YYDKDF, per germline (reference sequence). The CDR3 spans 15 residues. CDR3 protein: CATSSPRDSNQPQHF. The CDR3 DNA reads TGTGCCACCAGCAGCCCAAGGGATAGCAATCAGCCCCAGCATTTT.

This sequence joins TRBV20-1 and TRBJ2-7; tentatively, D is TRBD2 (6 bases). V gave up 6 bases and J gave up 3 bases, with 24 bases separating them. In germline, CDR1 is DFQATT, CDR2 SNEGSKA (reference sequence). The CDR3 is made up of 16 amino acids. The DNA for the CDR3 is TGCAGTGCCCGGACGGGACTCTCGCCAGACCTCTACGAGCAGTACTTC. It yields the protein CSARTGLSPDLYEQYF.

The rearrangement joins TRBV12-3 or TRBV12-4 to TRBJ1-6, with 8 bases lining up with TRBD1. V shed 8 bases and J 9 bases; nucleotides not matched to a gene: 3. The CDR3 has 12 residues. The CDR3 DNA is TGTGCCAGCTCAGGGGGCAGTTCACCCCTCCACTTT. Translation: CASSGGSSPLHF.

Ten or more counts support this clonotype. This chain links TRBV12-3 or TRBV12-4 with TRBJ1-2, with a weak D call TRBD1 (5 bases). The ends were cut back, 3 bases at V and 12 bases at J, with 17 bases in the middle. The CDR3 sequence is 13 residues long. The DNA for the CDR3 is TGTGCCAGCAGTTTCCAGAACAGGAGGAGTCACACCTTC. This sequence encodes CASSFQNRRSHTF.

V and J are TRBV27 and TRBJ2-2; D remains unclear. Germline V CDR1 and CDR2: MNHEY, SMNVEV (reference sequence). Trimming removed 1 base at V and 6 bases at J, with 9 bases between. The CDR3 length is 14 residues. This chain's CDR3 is CASSLLEGSGELFF. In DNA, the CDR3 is TGTGCCAGCAGTTTATTAGAAGGGTCCGGGGAGCTGTTTTTT.

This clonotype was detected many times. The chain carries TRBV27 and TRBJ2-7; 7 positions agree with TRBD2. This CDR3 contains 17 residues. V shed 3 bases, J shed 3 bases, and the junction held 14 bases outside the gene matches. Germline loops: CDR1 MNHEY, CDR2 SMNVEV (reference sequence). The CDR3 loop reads CASSFSIRGGSRYEQYF. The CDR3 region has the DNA TGTGCCAGCAGTTTCTCCATTAGGGGCGGGAGTCGCTACGAGCAGTACTTC.

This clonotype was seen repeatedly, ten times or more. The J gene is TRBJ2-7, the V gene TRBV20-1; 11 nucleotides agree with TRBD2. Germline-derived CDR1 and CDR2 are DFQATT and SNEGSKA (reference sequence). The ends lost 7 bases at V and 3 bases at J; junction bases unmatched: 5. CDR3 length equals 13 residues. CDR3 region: CSGRLAGRYEQYF. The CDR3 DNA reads TGCAGTGGGAGACTAGCGGGACGCTACGAGCAGTACTTC.

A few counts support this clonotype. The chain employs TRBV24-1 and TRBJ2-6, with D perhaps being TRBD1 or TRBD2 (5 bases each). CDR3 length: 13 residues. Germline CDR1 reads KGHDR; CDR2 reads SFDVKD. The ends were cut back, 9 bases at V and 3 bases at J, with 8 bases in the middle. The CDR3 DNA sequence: TGTGCCACCGCAGGGAGTGGGGCCAACGTCCTGACTTTC. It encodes CATAGSGANVLTF.